This TCR beta chain was observed in a study of cytomegalovirus exposure and HLA in healthy donors. Looking at the study overall: The study's early data release held 75 million to 95 million unique TCRs from HLA-typed donors. Findings of the study overall: A missense DCLRE1C variant was associated with V- and J-gene trimming of TCR beta chains in a later analysis, and an independent cohort replicated the association. The study had only CMV serostatus as immune exposure information. In a later analysis, compared with equally common non-associated chains, HLA-associated beta chains were more expanded.

With regard to this clone: Its matching antigen is unknown.

13 Jbeta primers and 60 Vbeta primers were used for the PCR. TCRdb's copy holds only in-frame clones and misses some; the assay was immunoSEQ multiplex PCR. The data contain tens of thousands of clones, about four fifths of them seen just once; the ten biggest clones take up 45% to 60%. The sequenced material came from PBMCs. The receptor's source is a man between 45 and 60 years old in good health and CMV-seropositive.

The CDR3 DNA reads TGTGCCTGGAGTCGAGACAGGATCAACTATGGCTACACCTTC. Its translation is CAWSRDRINYGYTF. V usage is TRBV30 and J usage is TRBJ1-2; tentative D call: TRBD1 (6 bases). Germline V lookup: CDR1 GTSNPN, CDR2 SVGIG (reference sequence). The CDR3 is 14 amino acids. The V end was cut by 2 bases, the J end by 2 bases, with 12 bases between.